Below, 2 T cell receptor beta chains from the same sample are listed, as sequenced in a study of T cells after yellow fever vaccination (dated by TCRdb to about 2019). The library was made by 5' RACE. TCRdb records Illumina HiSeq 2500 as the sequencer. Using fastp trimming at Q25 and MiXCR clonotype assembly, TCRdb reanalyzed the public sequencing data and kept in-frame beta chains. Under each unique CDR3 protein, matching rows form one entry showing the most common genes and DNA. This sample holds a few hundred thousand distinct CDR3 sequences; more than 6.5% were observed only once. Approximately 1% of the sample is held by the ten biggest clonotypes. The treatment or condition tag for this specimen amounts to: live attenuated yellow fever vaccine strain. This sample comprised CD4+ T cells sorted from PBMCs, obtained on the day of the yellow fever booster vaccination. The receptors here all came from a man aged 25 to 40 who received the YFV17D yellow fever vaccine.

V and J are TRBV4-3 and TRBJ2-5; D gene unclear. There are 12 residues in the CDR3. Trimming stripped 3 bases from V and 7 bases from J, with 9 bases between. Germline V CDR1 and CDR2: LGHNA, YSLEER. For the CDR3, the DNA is TGCGCCAGCAGCCAGGAAGGCGGGACCCAGTACTTC. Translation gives CASSQEGGTQYF.

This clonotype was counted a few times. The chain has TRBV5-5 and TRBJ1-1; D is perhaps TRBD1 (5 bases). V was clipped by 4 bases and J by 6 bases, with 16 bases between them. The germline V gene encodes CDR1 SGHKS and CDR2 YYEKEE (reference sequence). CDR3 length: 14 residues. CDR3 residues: CASSQGTLGAEAFF. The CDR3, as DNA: TGTGCCAGCAGCCAGGGCACGTTAGGGGCTGAAGCTTTCTTT.